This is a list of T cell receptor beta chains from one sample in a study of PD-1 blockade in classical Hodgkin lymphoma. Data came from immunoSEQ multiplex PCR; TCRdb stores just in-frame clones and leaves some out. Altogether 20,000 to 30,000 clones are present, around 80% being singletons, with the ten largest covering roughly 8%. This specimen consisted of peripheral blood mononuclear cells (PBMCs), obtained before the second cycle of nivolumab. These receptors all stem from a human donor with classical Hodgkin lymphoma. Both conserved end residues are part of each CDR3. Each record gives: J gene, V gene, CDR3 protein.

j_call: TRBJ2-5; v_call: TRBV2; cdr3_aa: CASSGSTWKETQYF
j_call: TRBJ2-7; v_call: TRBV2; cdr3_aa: CASSRQGADYEQYF
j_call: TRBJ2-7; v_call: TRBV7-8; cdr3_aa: CASSLSLSYEQYF
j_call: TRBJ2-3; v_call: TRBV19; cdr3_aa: CATTGSDTQYF
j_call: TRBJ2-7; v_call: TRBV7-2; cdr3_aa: CASSPQAAYEQYF
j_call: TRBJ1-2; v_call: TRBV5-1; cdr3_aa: CASSPLTNYGYTF
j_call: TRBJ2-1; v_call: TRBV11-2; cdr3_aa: CASRTTGQNNEQFF
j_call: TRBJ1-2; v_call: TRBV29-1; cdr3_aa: CSVAGGLNYGYTF
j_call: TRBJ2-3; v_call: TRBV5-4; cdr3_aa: CASSSSTDTQYF
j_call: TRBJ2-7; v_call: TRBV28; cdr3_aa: CASRPGTRIFEQYF
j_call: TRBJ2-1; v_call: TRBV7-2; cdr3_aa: CASSFPGQGGEQFF
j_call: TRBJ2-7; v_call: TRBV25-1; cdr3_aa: CATGTGASYEQYF
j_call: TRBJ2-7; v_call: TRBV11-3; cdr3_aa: CASSLDSSGDEQYF
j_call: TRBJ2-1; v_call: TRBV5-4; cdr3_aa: CASSRAVGKTGNEQFF
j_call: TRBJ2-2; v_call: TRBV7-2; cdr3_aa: CASSFGSGSSGELFF
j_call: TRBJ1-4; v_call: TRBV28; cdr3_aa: CASSLSGAESEKLFF
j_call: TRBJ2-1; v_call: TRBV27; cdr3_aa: CASSWGLGGYNEQFF